The 17 T cell receptor beta chains below all came from one sample that was sequenced in a study of beta chain features in type 1 diabetes. No cognate antigen is known for these TCRs. Every bit of the isolated RNA underwent reverse transcription, so sequencing read expressed TCRB transcripts. Repertoires were generated with immunoSEQ multiplex PCR, while TCRdb's copy carries only in-frame clones and drops some. The profile shows about 160,000 clones, roughly 60% of them singletons. The study, taken as a whole, reports: TCRB CDR3 length was moderately but significantly reduced in all four CD4+ subsets of Type 1 diabetes patients.

The sequencing sample was made of naive CD4+ T cells from blood. Receptor source: a man aged 25 to 40 with type 1 diabetes.

The genes are TRBV14 and TRBJ2-5, with D tentatively TRBD2 (5 bases). The CDR3 has 14 amino acids. V was pared by 4 bases and J by 4 bases, with 13 bases between. CDR1 is SGHDN, CDR2 FVKESK, per germline. The CDR3 here is CASSPQDGVETQYF. The CDR3 DNA reads as TGTGCCAGCAGCCCGCAGGACGGGGTAGAGACCCAGTACTTC.

The chain combines TRBV5-1 with TRBJ2-4; D may correspond to TRBD1 or TRBD2 (6 bases each). The CDR3 contains 13 residues. Trimming removed 0 bases at V and 8 bases at J, with 9 bases between. In germline, CDR1 is SGHRS, CDR2 YFSETQ. CDR3 protein: CASSLDREDIQYF. The DNA of the CDR3 is TGCGCCAGCAGCTTGGACAGGGAGGACATTCAGTACTTC. The full variable domain, completed using reference TRBV5-1 and TRBJ2-4, is KAGVTQTPRYLIKTRGQQVTLSCSPISGHRSVSWYQQTPGQGLQFLFEYFSETQRNKGNFPGRFSGRQFSNSRSEMNVSTLELGDSALYLCASSLDREDIQYFGAGTRLSVL.

In nucleotides, the CDR3 is TGCAGCGTTGATGATACGGGACAGTTCTTC. It encodes CSVDDTGQFF. This sequence joins TRBV29-1 and TRBJ2-1, with D possibly matching TRBD2 (5 bases). This CDR3 region has 10 residues. V shed 3 bases and J shed 13 bases, with 10 bases lying between them. Looked up from germline, CDR1 is SQVTM and CDR2 is ANQGSEA.

The sample holds one count of this clone. The chain uses TRBV6-5 and TRBJ2-3, with a possible D match to TRBD1 (6 bases). V shed 6 bases and J shed 2 bases, with 12 bases lying between them. This CDR3 spans 14 amino acids. Germline lookup yields CDR1 MNHEY and CDR2 SVGAGI. The CDR3, as DNA: TGTGCCAGCAGGCTGTGGACAGCCACAGATACGCAGTATTTT. Translating it yields CASRLWTATDTQYF.

This clone was observed a few times. V usage is TRBV7-9 and J usage is TRBJ1-2, with unresolved D. The V and J ends lost 4 bases and 4 bases respectively, with 10 bases between them. Germline values: CDR1 SEHNR, CDR2 FQNEAQ (reference sequence). This CDR3 is built from 13 residues. Written as DNA, the CDR3 is TGTGCCAGCAGCTACACCGTTGGCTATGGCTACACCTTC. Protein: CASSYTVGYGYTF.

The rearrangement joins TRBV5-1 to TRBJ1-1; 10 positions match TRBD1. Germline-derived CDR1 and CDR2 are SGHRS and YFSETQ. The CDR3 length is 14 residues. V dropped 5 bases and J dropped 3; count of bases not matched to a gene: 4. The CDR3 DNA follows: TGCGCCAGCAGTCCCGGGACAGGGGACACTGAAGCTTTCTTT. This translates into CASSPGTGDTEAFF.

The rearrangement links TRBV15 to TRBJ2-3; 8 bases agree with TRBD2. Germline values: CDR1 LNHNV, CDR2 YYDKDF (reference sequence). The CDR3 runs to 15 residues. V was pared by 5 bases and J by 4 bases, with 8 bases of the junction left unmatched. In DNA form, the CDR3 reads TGTGCCACCAGCGGGCGGACTAGCCGGTCAGATACGCAGTATTTT. Translated: CATSGRTSRSDTQYF.

This clone was counted only a few times. CDR3 coding DNA: TGTGCCAGCAGCTTTATCAGGAACACCGGGGAGCTGTTTTTT. Protein sequence: CASSFIRNTGELFF. This chain joins TRBV7-9 and TRBJ2-2; D uncertain. With 3 bases removed from V and 1 base from J, the gap between germline ends came to 6 bases. The CDR3 has 14 residues. In germline, CDR1 is SEHNR, CDR2 FQNEAQ (reference sequence).

V and J are TRBV2 and TRBJ1-1, with D hard to call. CDR3 length: 14 residues. Trimming stripped 4 bases from V and 7 bases from J, with 16 bases between. Germline values: CDR1 SNHLY, CDR2 FYNNEI. The CDR3 here is CASSVGDWVDEAFF. CDR3 nucleotide sequence: TGTGCCAGCAGTGTGGGTGACTGGGTCGATGAAGCTTTCTTT.

V and J are TRBV4-3 and TRBJ2-1, with D perhaps TRBD2 (6 bases). Looked up from germline, CDR1 is LGHNA and CDR2 is YSLEER. Trimming took off 3 bases at V and 0 bases at J, with 18 bases between the two ends. CDR3 size: 18 residues. This CDR3 reads CASSHPPYSGSSYNEQFF. The CDR3 DNA reads TGCGCCAGCAGCCATCCTCCTTATAGCGGCAGCTCCTACAATGAGCAGTTCTTC.

The genes are TRBV30 and TRBJ2-5; 11 bases are a match to TRBD1. This CDR3 contains 13 residues. From germline, CDR1 is GTSNPN and CDR2 SVGIG (reference sequence). Trimming removed 3 bases from V and 7 bases from J; junction bases left unmatched: 4. The CDR3 DNA reads TGTGCCTGGAGGGGGACAGGGGGATGGACCCAGTACTTC. Encoded protein: CAWRGTGGWTQYF.

The rearrangement joins TRBV30 to TRBJ2-7; D is ambiguous. CDR3 length: 11 residues. V was cut by 4 bases and J by 2 bases, with 6 bases left in between. CDR1 is GTSNPN, CDR2 SVGIG, per germline (reference sequence). The CDR3: CAWNTAYEQYF. CDR3 sequence (DNA): TGTGCCTGGAATACGGCCTACGAGCAGTACTTC. The variable domain in full, completed from reference TRBV30 and TRBJ2-7, reads SQTIHQWPATLVQPVGSPLSLECTVEGTSNPNLYWYRQAAGRGLQLLFYSVGIGQISSEVPQNLSASRPQDRQFILSSKKLLLSDSGFYLCAWNTAYEQYFGPGTRLTVT.

The sample holds a few counts of this clone. Other DNA variants within this sample encode the same CDR3. The chain couples TRBV4-3 to TRBJ1-6, with D possibly TRBD1 on 5 matching bases. The CDR3 runs 13 residues. Germline CDR1 and CDR2: LGHNA and YSLEER. V lost 0 bases to trimming and J lost 9 bases, with 6 bases between them. CDR3 amino acids: CASSQERGSPLHF. CDR3 nucleotides: TGCGCCAGCAGCCAAGAGAGGGGTTCACCCCTCCACTTT.

The chain links TRBV9 to TRBJ2-1; D is perhaps TRBD1 or TRBD2 (5 bases each). V gave up 3 bases and J gave up 8 bases, with 21 bases separating them. CDR1 and CDR2 from the germline V gene are SGDLS and YYNGEE. This CDR3 spans 16 amino acids. CDR3 sequence: CASSARTGPGTDEQFF. CDR3 nucleotide sequence: TGTGCCAGCAGCGCGAGGACGGGGCCCGGTACCGATGAGCAGTTCTTC.

The V and J genes are TRBV27 and TRBJ2-5, with D tentatively TRBD1 or TRBD2 (6 bases each). The CDR3 has 15 residues. The germline V and J ends were trimmed by 6 bases and 5 bases, with 19 bases remaining between them. CDR1 is MNHEY, CDR2 SMNVEV, per germline (reference sequence). CDR3 in amino acids: CASSSWTAGRETQYF. The CDR3 DNA reads TGTGCCAGCAGCTCGTGGACAGCGGGCCGCGAGACCCAGTACTTC.

V and J are TRBV4-3 and TRBJ2-7; D gene uncertain. CDR1 is LGHNA and CDR2 is YSLEER in the germline V gene. The CDR3 runs 14 residues. V dropped 0 bases and J dropped 6 bases, with 12 bases sitting between them. Written as DNA, the CDR3 is TGCGCCAGCAGCCAAGATCTGACGCTTTCCGAGCAGTACTTC. Translating gives CASSQDLTLSEQYF.

In regard to this clone: A junction boundary mismatches the germline segment, possibly from a read error. V usage is TRBV4-1 and J usage is TRBJ1-2; TRBD1 matches at 9 bases. Germline CDR1 and CDR2: MGHRA and YSYEKL. This CDR3 has 14 residues. The CDR3 is CASSQEPVPGTGIF. The DNA of the CDR3 is TGCGCCAGCAGCCAAGAACCCGTCCCCGGGACAGGGATCTTC.